Below are 32 T cell receptor beta chains sequenced from a single sample in a study of T-cell memory formation after mild COVID-19. TCRdb re-derived calls from the 5' RACE reads in MiXCR, one entry per CDR3 protein. The sample shows hundreds of thousands of distinct CDR3 sequences, roughly 25% of them seen only once. The sequenced sample consisted of PBMCs or a T cell subset sorted from them (not recorded which). Receptors originate from an adult woman who had mild COVID-19 (a few samples of this study predate the infection). Cell type and time point are not known.

This clonotype was picked up a small number of times. The CDR3 nucleotides read TGCAGTGCTGCGGCGGGTGTGAACACTGAAGCTTTCTTT. Amino acids: CSAAAGVNTEAFF. The chain combines TRBV20-1 with TRBJ1-1; D not resolved. Germline V gene lookup returns CDR1 DFQATT and CDR2 SNEGSKA (reference sequence). The V gene lost 5 bases and the J gene lost 0 bases, with 10 bases spanning the gap. This CDR3 is 13 amino acids long.

This clonotype was observed a few times. The chain recombines TRBV6-5 with TRBJ2-1; TRBD2 matches 8 bases. The junction had 15 bases not matched to a gene; V was cut back by 2 bases and J by 9 bases. CDR3 size: 17 residues. Germline values: CDR1 MNHEY, CDR2 SVGAGI. The CDR3 DNA sequence: TGTGCCAGCAGTTACACCCCAGCGGGGGCCCCCCGTGGTGAGCAGTTCTTC. Amino acids: CASSYTPAGAPRGEQFF.

The rearrangement uses TRBV5-1 and TRBJ2-2; TRBD2 might be the D (5 bases). Germline V gene sequence: CDR1 SGHRS, CDR2 YFSETQ. Trimming took 4 bases from V and 5 from J, leaving 15 bases between them. This CDR3 has 15 residues. In nucleotides, the CDR3 is TGCGCCAGCAGCGGACTTGAGGGATGGACCGGGGAGCTGTTTTTT. Translation: CASSGLEGWTGELFF.

V is TRBV20-1 and J is TRBJ2-1; 8 bases match TRBD2. V gave up 5 bases and J gave up 5 bases; unmatched junction bases: 11. Germline assignment: CDR1 DFQATT and CDR2 SNEGSKA (reference sequence). This CDR3 region has 15 residues. The CDR3 nucleotides read TGCAGTGCTGAGAGTTCCGGGACTAGTAACAATGAGCAGTTCTTC. Its protein product is CSAESSGTSNNEQFF.

V and J are TRBV15 and TRBJ1-2; D may be TRBD1 (6 bases). Germline V gene sequence: CDR1 LNHNV, CDR2 YYDKDF (reference sequence). This CDR3 spans 19 amino acids. V was cut by 4 bases and J by 2 bases, with 26 bases left in between. CDR3 nucleotide sequence: TGTGCCACCAGCACCCTAGTGGGCGTTTGGGATACAGGGAACTATGGCTACACCTTC. Translation gives CATSTLVGVWDTGNYGYTF. The full variable domain, its missing parts supplied by reference TRBV15 and TRBJ1-2, is DAMVIQNPRYQVTQFGKPVTLSCSQTLNHNVMYWYQQKSSQAPKLLFHYYDKDFNNEADTPDNFQSRRPNTSFCFLDIRSPGLGDTAMYLCATSTLVGVWDTGNYGYTFGSGTRLTVV.

The chain combines TRBV6-5 with TRBJ2-7; the D is unclear. With 5 bases removed from V and 2 bases from J, the gap between germline ends came to 13 bases. CDR1 and CDR2 (germline): MNHEY, SVGAGI. This CDR3 comprises 14 residues. The CDR3 loop reads CASSRVTWAYEQYF. CDR3 in DNA: TGTGCCAGCAGTCGGGTCACCTGGGCCTACGAGCAGTACTTC.

The chain recombines TRBV5-1 with TRBJ2-6; possible D gene TRBD1, 5 bases. V was clipped by 0 bases and J by 2 bases, with 18 bases between them. The CDR3 is made up of 19 amino acids. Germline loops: CDR1 SGHRS, CDR2 YFSETQ. The CDR3 protein is CASSLAERRQIPGANVLTF. DNA of the CDR3: TGCGCCAGCAGCTTGGCGGAGAGAAGACAGATTCCTGGGGCCAACGTCCTGACTTTC.

The V call is TRBV29-1, the J call TRBJ2-1; TRBD1 is a possible D gene (6 bases). This CDR3 has 15 residues. Germline CDR1 and CDR2: SQVTM and ANQGSEA. V was cut by 1 base and J by 7 bases, with 17 bases left in between. CDR3 DNA: TGCAGCGTTGAAGGGGGGCTAGCACTAGGGAATGAGCAGTTCTTC. Translation: CSVEGGLALGNEQFF.

This clonotype has just a few counts. The rearrangement uses TRBV24-1 and TRBJ1-5, with D unresolved. V lost 4 bases and J 1 base, leaving 10 bases between the germline ends. CDR1 is KGHDR and CDR2 is SFDVKD in the germline V gene. There are 15 residues in the CDR3. In nucleotides, the CDR3 is TGTGCCACCAGTGACCCTACAGAGAGCAATCAGCCCCAGCATTTT. Its translation: CATSDPTESNQPQHF.

This clonotype was seen more than once but under ten times. The V gene is TRBV5-6, the J gene TRBJ2-3; 9 bases match TRBD2. This CDR3 spans 15 amino acids. Germline loops: CDR1 SGHDT, CDR2 YYEEEE. V shed 1 base and J 6 bases; nucleotides not matched to a gene: 6. Here the CDR3 DNA reads TGTGCCAGCAGCTTGCGGCGCGGGGGGGCGGATACGCAGTATTTT. This codes for CASSLRRGGADTQYF.

This clonotype has a handful of counts. The chain joins TRBV6-6 to TRBJ2-2; unclear D gene. V shed 7 bases and J shed 8 bases, with 17 bases lying between them. Looked up from germline, CDR1 is MNHNY and CDR2 is SVGAGI (reference sequence). The CDR3 has 14 amino acids. The CDR3 reads CASIQSYQSGELFF. Written as DNA, the CDR3 is TGTGCCAGCATTCAAAGTTACCAATCTGGGGAGCTGTTTTTT.

This clonotype was seen more than once but under ten times. The genes are TRBV6-1 and TRBJ2-4, with D unresolved. Deletions cut 4 bases from V and 3 bases from J, with 10 bases between. CDR1 is MNHNS and CDR2 is SASEGT in the germline V gene. The CDR3 length is 14 residues. The CDR3 bases are TGTGCCAGCAGTGTAGAGGACGGCAAAAACATTCAGTACTTC. Protein: CASSVEDGKNIQYF.

The CDR3 spells CASSVAGGVQETQYF. CDR3 nucleotide sequence: TGTGCCAGCAGCGTAGCCGGGGGGGTTCAAGAGACCCAGTACTTC. The chain recombines TRBV9 with TRBJ2-5, with TRBD2 identical over 8 bases. Germline-derived CDR1 and CDR2 are SGDLS and YYNGEE. Losses at the gene ends were 0 bases for V and 2 bases for J; bases not matched to a gene: 3. CDR3 length: 15 residues. Based on the CDR3 plus reference TRBV9 and TRBJ2-5, the full variable domain is DSGVTQTPKHLITATGQRVTLRCSPRSGDLSVYWYQQSLDQGLQFLIQYYNGEERAKGNILERFSAQQFPDLHSELNLSSLELGDSALYFCASSVAGGVQETQYFGPGTRLLVL.

The J gene is TRBJ2-2, the V gene TRBV11-3, with TRBD1 as a possible D gene (5 bases). V was clipped by 5 bases and J by 6 bases, with 10 bases between them. CDR3 length: 13 amino acids. Germline V gene sequence: CDR1 SGHNT, CDR2 YENEEA. The CDR3 reads CASSPQGAGELFF. For the CDR3, the DNA is TGTGCCAGCAGCCCCCAGGGTGCCGGGGAGCTGTTTTTT.

The chain recombines TRBV5-1 with TRBJ2-7; 9 bases fit TRBD2. The V segment lost 5 bases and the J segment 2 bases; nucleotides outside the gene matches: 5. The germline V gene has CDR1 SGHRS and CDR2 YFSETQ. The CDR3 loop spans 14 amino acids. CDR3 in DNA: TGCGCCAGCAGACCCTCTAGCGGGGCCTACGAGCAGTACTTC. Protein product: CASRPSSGAYEQYF.

This clonotype was seen only a few times. The V and J genes are TRBV20-1 and TRBJ2-4; 7 bases agree with TRBD2. J was trimmed by 1 base and V by 5 bases; bases with no gene match: 11. Germline V gene data show CDR1 as DFQATT and CDR2 as SNEGSKA (reference sequence). The CDR3 loop spans 16 amino acids. The CDR3 sequence is CSAVRPGRGAKNIQYF. The CDR3 DNA sequence: TGCAGTGCTGTCAGACCCGGGCGGGGGGCCAAAAACATTCAGTACTTC.

The J gene is TRBJ2-7, the V gene TRBV2, with D hard to call. Trimming took 8 bases from V and 2 from J, leaving 13 bases between them. From germline, CDR1 is SNHLY and CDR2 FYNNEI. CDR3 length: 13 residues. The CDR3 loop reads CASRGNDPYEQYF. Here the CDR3 DNA reads TGTGCCAGCCGTGGGAACGACCCCTACGAGCAGTACTTC.

The rearrangement links TRBV5-1 to TRBJ2-7; D perhaps matches TRBD1 (5 bases). Germline V gene lookup returns CDR1 SGHRS and CDR2 YFSETQ. The CDR3 spans 14 residues. V was shortened by 0 bases and J by 2 bases, with 9 bases between the two germline ends. The CDR3: CASSLDTGPYEQYF. DNA of the CDR3: TGCGCCAGCAGCTTGGATACAGGCCCCTACGAGCAGTACTTC.

At least ten counts were recorded for this clonotype. The chain combines TRBV7-8 with TRBJ2-1; 16 bases line up with TRBD2. Germline loops: CDR1 SGHVS, CDR2 FQNEAQ. This CDR3 contains 17 residues. The trim removed 5 bases at V and 6 bases at J, leaving 7 bases unmatched. The chain's CDR3 is CASSPSGLAGGGNEQFF. The CDR3 DNA is TGTGCCAGCAGCCCCTCGGGACTAGCGGGGGGGGGCAATGAGCAGTTCTTC.

This clonotype was seen many times. Germline is not matched at one junction end, which may reflect a read error. The genes are TRBV5-4 and TRBJ2-5; tentative D call: TRBD2 (6 bases). The V gene's germline CDR1 is SGHNT and CDR2 YYREEE (reference sequence). This CDR3 contains 15 residues. The CDR3 DNA sequence: TGTGCCAGCAGCTTGCTCGGGAGTTCCAAAGAAACCCAGTACTTC. Protein sequence: CASSLLGSSKETQYF.

The V gene is TRBV21-1, the J gene TRBJ2-3. TRBV21-1 is described as a pseudogene. The CDR3 has 9 residues. Here the CDR3 reads CATQDTQYF. The CDR3, as DNA: TGTGCCACCCAGGATACGCAGTATTTT.

The CDR3 sequence: CASSQGPSGRSGELFF. For the CDR3, the DNA is TGTGCCAGCAGCCAGGGACCTAGCGGGAGATCCGGGGAGCTGTTTTTT. The chain recombines TRBV3-1 with TRBJ2-2, with 10 bases matching TRBD2. Trimming cost V 3 bases and J 6 bases; bases outside gene matches: 7. The CDR3 runs 16 residues. Germline V CDR1 and CDR2: LGHDT, YNNKEL (reference sequence).

This clonotype was found a few times. The rearrangement uses TRBV29-1 and TRBJ1-1; D remains ambiguous. The CDR3 is 13 amino acids. Germline assignment: CDR1 SQVTM and CDR2 ANQGSEA. Trimming took off 3 bases at V and 0 bases at J, with 8 bases between the two ends. The CDR3 coding sequence is TGCAGCGTTGAGCTCGACCTGAACACTGAAGCTTTCTTT. Translated, it gives CSVELDLNTEAFF.

This clonotype turned up a few times. V is TRBV12-3 or TRBV12-4 and J is TRBJ2-1; TRBD2 aligns across 9 bases. This CDR3 is 18 amino acids long. The V and J ends lost 0 bases and 5 bases, in that order; junction bases with no gene match: 11. The CDR3 here is CASSLAGVGTSRNNEQFF. The CDR3 DNA is TGTGCCAGCAGTTTAGCAGGGGTTGGGACTAGCCGAAACAATGAGCAGTTCTTC.

This sequence joins TRBV27 and TRBJ1-4; TRBD1 is a possible D gene (5 bases). Deletions cut 3 bases from V and 5 bases from J, with 10 bases between. Germline V gene data show CDR1 as MNHEY and CDR2 as SMNVEV (reference sequence). The CDR3 contains 14 residues. The CDR3 DNA is TGTGCCAGCAGTTTGTGGGGACCGAATGAAAAACTGTTTTTT. Its protein is CASSLWGPNEKLFF.

The rearrangement uses TRBV24-1 and TRBJ1-5; no clear D gene. V shed 2 bases and J shed 0 bases, with 7 bases lying between them. CDR3 length: 15 amino acids. The germline CDR1 and CDR2 sequences are KGHDR and SFDVKD. CDR3 DNA sequence: TGTGCCACCAGTGATTACGGTCCTAGCAATCAGCCCCAGCATTTT. Translation gives CATSDYGPSNQPQHF.

This clonotype has only a few counts. The genes are TRBV7-2 and TRBJ2-3; 8 bases agree with TRBD2. V dropped 2 bases and J dropped 8; count of bases not matched to a gene: 15. CDR1 is SGHTA, CDR2 FQGNSA, per germline. The CDR3 loop spans 17 amino acids. In DNA, the CDR3 is TGTGCCAGCAGCTTACAGGCCCGGGAGGGCCCAGGCGGTACGCAGTATTTT. The encoded protein is CASSLQAREGPGGTQYF.

This clonotype was observed a few times. This rearrangement joins TRBV12-3 or TRBV12-4 to TRBJ1-2; D gene unclear. This CDR3 has 13 amino acids. Between the trimmed V and J ends, which lost 6 bases and 4 bases, there was a span of 12 bases. The CDR3 spells CASSPGISYGYTF. The CDR3 DNA reads TGTGCCAGCAGCCCAGGAATTTCCTATGGCTACACCTTC.

The CDR3 spells CASSRGLALNYEQYF. The CDR3 region has the DNA TGTGCCAGCAGCCGAGGACTAGCGCTGAACTACGAGCAGTACTTC. The genes are TRBV4-2 and TRBJ2-7, with 9 positions matching TRBD2. The V gene end was trimmed by 4 bases and the J gene end by 3 bases; junction bases not matched to a gene: 7. This CDR3 region has 15 residues. Germline CDR1 LGHNA, CDR2 YNFKEQ.

This clonotype occurred a few times. The rearrangement links TRBV5-1 to TRBJ2-7; D not certain. Germline V gives CDR1 SGHRS, CDR2 YFSETQ. This CDR3 contains 13 residues. Trimming removed 1 base from V and 7 bases from J, with 12 bases in between. DNA for the CDR3: TGCGCCAGCAGCTTGAGACCCCCTGAGGAGCAGTACTTC. Translating gives CASSLRPPEEQYF.

The J gene is TRBJ2-7, the V gene TRBV30, with D perhaps TRBD1 (5 bases). Germline V gene data show CDR1 as GTSNPN and CDR2 as SVGIG (reference sequence). The CDR3 sequence is 12 residues long. The V gene lost 4 bases and the J gene lost 2 bases, with 9 bases spanning the gap. In DNA, the CDR3 is TGTGCCTGGAACGAGGACACCTACGAGCAGTACTTC. The encoded protein is CAWNEDTYEQYF.

The table lists this clonotype with a few counts. The rearrangement links TRBV12-3 or TRBV12-4 to TRBJ2-3; D is undetermined. V lost 8 bases and J 6 bases, leaving 9 bases between the germline ends. The CDR3 runs to 11 residues. DNA for the CDR3: TGTGCCAGCGGAAAGTGGGATACGCAGTATTTT. Residues: CASGKWDTQYF.